This TCR beta chain was observed in a study of T-cell memory formation after mild COVID-19. In this sample, this clonotype turned up a few times. The target antigen is unknown. TCRdb passed the 5' RACE reads through MiXCR, listing each CDR3 protein once. Among about 610,000 distinct CDR3 sequences listed, roughly a sixth were seen once. V shed 1 base and J 4 bases; nucleotides not matched to a gene: 4. The germline CDR1 and CDR2 sequences are MGHDK and SYGVNS. This CDR3 comprises 15 residues. Overall study findings and caveats: A subset of responding clones appeared in pre-infection memory, suggesting cross-reactive memory joined. Shrinking CD4+ clones were chiefly CM and EM; CD8+ ones were chiefly EMRA. Clonal second-wave expansions that peaked on day 37 had unconfirmed SARS-CoV-2 specificity.

The sequence was obtained from an adult woman who had mild COVID-19 (a few samples of this study predate the infection). Cell type and time point are not known. The rearrangement uses TRBV25-1 and TRBJ2-7; TRBD1 matches 10 bases. The source material was PBMCs or a T cell subset sorted from them (not recorded which). The CDR3 protein is CASSEFGTGVYEQYF. The DNA for the CDR3 is TGTGCCAGCAGTGAATTTGGGACAGGGGTATACGAGCAGTACTTC.